This TCR beta chain was obtained from a study of patients and donors after allogeneic stem cell transplantation. One entry per CDR3 protein, called by TCRdb with MiXCR from the RT-PCR reads. The sample lists about a million distinct CDR3 sequences, roughly 18% seen once, with around 6% in the top ten. The CDR3 length is 12 residues. Germline V gene lookup returns CDR1 ENHRY and CDR2 SYGVKD. V gave up 6 bases and J gave up 4 bases; unmatched junction bases: 2. Input material: blood, either unsorted or a sorted T cell fraction (not recorded which). This receptor was obtained from a human donor who was either an allogeneic HSCT recipient or a stem cell or donor lymphocyte infusion donor (not recorded which). It is not recorded whose cells these are; they may come from a transplant donor. The rearrangement joins TRBV10-3 to TRBJ2-5, with 7 bases lining up with TRBD1. This CDR3 reads CAIRTGRETQYF. The DNA of the CDR3 is TGTGCCATCAGGACAGGGAGAGAGACCCAGTACTTC.